The clone carrying this TCR beta chain was recorded only once. This sample is drawn from a study of cytomegalovirus exposure and HLA in healthy donors. 13 Jbeta primers and 60 Vbeta primers were used for the PCR. Some clones are missing from TCRdb's copy, which holds only in-frame ones; the method was immunoSEQ multiplex PCR. The table includes some 54,000 clones, approximately 80% detected once. The TCR was taken from a male donor in good health and CMV-seronegative. The sequenced sample was PBMCs.

This CDR3 reads CASSTGKGSPLHF. Here the CDR3 DNA reads TGTGCCAGCAGCACAGGGAAGGGCTCACCCCTCCACTTT. The chain recombines TRBV9 with TRBJ1-6; tentatively, D is TRBD1 (6 bases). The CDR3 runs 13 residues. Deletions cut 4 bases from V and 10 bases from J, with 12 bases between. Germline V gives CDR1 SGDLS, CDR2 YYNGEE.